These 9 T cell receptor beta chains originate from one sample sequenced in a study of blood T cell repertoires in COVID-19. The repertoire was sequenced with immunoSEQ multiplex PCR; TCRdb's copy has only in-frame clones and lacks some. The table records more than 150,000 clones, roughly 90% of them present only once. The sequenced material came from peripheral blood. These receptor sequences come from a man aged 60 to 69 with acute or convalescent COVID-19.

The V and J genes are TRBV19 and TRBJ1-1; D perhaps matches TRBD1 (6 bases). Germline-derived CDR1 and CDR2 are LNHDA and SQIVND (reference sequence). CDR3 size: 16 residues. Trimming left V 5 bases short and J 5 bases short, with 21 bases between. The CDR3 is CASSQGKGYGSTEAFF. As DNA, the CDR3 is TGTGCCAGTAGTCAGGGGAAAGGGTACGGGTCTACTGAAGCTTTCTTT. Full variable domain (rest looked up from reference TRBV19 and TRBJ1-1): DGGITQSPKYLFRKEGQNVTLSCEQNLNHDAMYWYRQDPGQGLRLIYYSQIVNDFQKGDIAEGYSVSREKKESFPLTVTSAQKNPTAFYLCASSQGKGYGSTEAFFGQGTRLTVV.

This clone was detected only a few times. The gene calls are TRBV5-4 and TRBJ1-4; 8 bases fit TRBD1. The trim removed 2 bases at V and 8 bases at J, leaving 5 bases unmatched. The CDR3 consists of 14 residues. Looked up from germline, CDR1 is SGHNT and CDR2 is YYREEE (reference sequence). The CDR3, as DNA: TGTGCCAGCAGCTTCGATGGGGACAGGGAAAAACTGTTTTTT. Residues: CASSFDGDREKLFF.

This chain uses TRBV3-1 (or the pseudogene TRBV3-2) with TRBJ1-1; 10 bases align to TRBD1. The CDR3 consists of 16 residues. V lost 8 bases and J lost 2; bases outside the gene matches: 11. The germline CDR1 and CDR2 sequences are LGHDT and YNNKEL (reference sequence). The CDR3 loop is CASQDMGQGINTEAFF. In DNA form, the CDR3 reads TGTGCCAGCCAGGATATGGGACAGGGGATCAACACTGAAGCTTTCTTT.

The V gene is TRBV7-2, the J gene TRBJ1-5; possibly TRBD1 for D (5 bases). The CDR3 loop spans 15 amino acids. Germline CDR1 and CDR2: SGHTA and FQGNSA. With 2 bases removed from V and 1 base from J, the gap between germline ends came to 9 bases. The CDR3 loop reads CASSLQGLSNQPQHF. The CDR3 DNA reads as TGTGCCAGCAGCTTACAGGGTTTGAGCAATCAGCCCCAGCATTTT.

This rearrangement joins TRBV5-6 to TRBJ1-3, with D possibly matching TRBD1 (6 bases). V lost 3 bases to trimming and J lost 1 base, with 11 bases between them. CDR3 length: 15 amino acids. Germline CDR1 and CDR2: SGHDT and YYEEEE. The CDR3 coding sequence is TGTGCCAGCAGCTACCCACAGGGATCTGGAAACACCATATATTTT. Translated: CASSYPQGSGNTIYF.

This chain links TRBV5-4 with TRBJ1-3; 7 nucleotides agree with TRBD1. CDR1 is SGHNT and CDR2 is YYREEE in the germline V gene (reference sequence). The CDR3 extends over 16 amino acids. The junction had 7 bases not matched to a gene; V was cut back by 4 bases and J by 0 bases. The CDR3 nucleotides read TGTGCCAGCAGCCTAGGGACAGAACGCTCTGGAAACACCATATATTTT. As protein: CASSLGTERSGNTIYF. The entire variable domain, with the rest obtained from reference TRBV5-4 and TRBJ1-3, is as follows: ETGVTQSPTHLIKTRGQQVTLRCSSQSGHNTVSWYQQALGQGPQFIFQYYREEENGRGNFPPRFSGLQFPNYSSELNVNALELDDSALYLCASSLGTERSGNTIYFGEGSWLTVV.

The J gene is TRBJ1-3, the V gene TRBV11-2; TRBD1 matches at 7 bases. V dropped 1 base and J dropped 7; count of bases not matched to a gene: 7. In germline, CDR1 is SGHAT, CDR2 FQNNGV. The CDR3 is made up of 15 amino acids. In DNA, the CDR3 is TGTGCCAGCAGCTTAGGTTCCAGGGGGGCGAACACCATATATTTT. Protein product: CASSLGSRGANTIYF.

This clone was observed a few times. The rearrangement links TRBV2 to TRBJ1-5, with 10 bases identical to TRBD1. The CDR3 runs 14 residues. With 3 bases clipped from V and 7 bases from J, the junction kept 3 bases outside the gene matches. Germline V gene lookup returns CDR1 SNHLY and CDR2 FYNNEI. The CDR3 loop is CASSETGGGQPQHF. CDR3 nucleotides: TGTGCCAGCAGTGAGACAGGGGGCGGACAGCCCCAGCATTTT.

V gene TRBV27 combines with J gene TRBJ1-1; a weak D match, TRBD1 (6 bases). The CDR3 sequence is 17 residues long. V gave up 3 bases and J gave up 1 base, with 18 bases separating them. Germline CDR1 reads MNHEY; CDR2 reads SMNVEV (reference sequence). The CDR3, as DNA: TGTGCCAGCAGTTTCAATCGCCAGGGGTGGGGGAACACTGAAGCTTTCTTT. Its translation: CASSFNRQGWGNTEAFF.